Listed below are T cell receptor beta chains from one sample, sequenced in a study of cytomegalovirus exposure and HLA in healthy donors. The method was immunoSEQ multiplex PCR; TCRdb's version includes in-frame clones alone and lacks a portion of them. In the table there are roughly 180,000 clones, over 75% of which are singletons. The sample comprised PBMCs. These receptors came from a man in his late teens or twenties in good health and CMV-seropositive. The CDR3 runs from the conserved cysteine through the conserved F or W. Fields, in order: clone size, J gene, D gene, V gene, CDR3 DNA, CDR3 protein. The D gene is left open where the match is weak. Size is omitted from some rows. Given values are once, few, many or a class for expanded clones.

>NA|TRBJ1-6|TRBD1|TRBV18
TGTGCCAGCTCACCACTGGGGACAGGGAGTTCCTATAATTCACCCCTCCACTTT
CASSPLGTGSSYNSPLHF
>NA|TRBJ2-2|TRBD1|TRBV7-8
TGTGCCAGCAGCCAGAGGACAGGGGGCGTCTTCTTTCGCGACACCGGGGAGCTGTTTTTT
CASSQRTGGVFFRDTGELFF
>NA|TRBJ1-6|NA|TRBV5-5
TGTGCCAGCAGCTTGGGCGGGGCGGACTCCTATAATTCACCCCTCCACTTT
CASSLGGADSYNSPLHF
>NA|TRBJ2-7|NA|TRBV5-1
TGCGCCAGCAGCTTCGGACAGACCTACGAGCAGTACTTC
CASSFGQTYEQYF
>NA|TRBJ1-1|NA|TRBV6-5
TGTGCCAGCACTCCCGGGGGGATGCCTGAAGCTTTCTTT
CASTPGGMPEAFF
>NA|TRBJ2-3|TRBD1|TRBV11-2
TGTGCCAGCAGACTCGTACACACAGGGGGCGTAACAGATACGCAGTATTTT
CASRLVHTGGVTDTQYF
>NA|TRBJ1-3|NA|TRBV7-2
TGTGCCAGCAGCTTAGGTGCAGGTAGCTCTGGAAACACCATATATTTT
CASSLGAGSSGNTIYF
>NA|TRBJ2-7|NA|TRBV5-1
TGCGCCAGCAGCTCGAACACAGGGAACGAGCAGTACTTC
CASSSNTGNEQYF
>NA|TRBJ2-5|NA|TRBV30
TGTGCCTGGAGTGTACTAGGAGGTCTCCAAGAGACCCAGTACTTC
CAWSVLGGLQETQYF
>NA|TRBJ1-3|NA|TRBV5-4
TGTGCCAGCAGCTTGGATCGAGGGAGTTCTGGAAACACCATATATTTT
CASSLDRGSSGNTIYF
>NA|TRBJ2-4|NA|TRBV6-1
TGTGCCAGCAGCCTTACCGGACTCCTTGTTGACATTCAGTACTTC
CASSLTGLLVDIQYF
>NA|TRBJ1-6|TRBD1|TRBV10-1
TGCGCCAGCAGGCATCCGGGACAGTCCTATAATTCACCCCTCCACTTT
CASRHPGQSYNSPLHF
>NA|TRBJ1-6|TRBD1|TRBV4-2
TGTGCCAGCAGCCAAGATAACAGGGGTGGATCACCCCTCCACTTT
CASSQDNRGGSPLHF
>once|TRBJ2-7|NA|TRBV25-1
TGTGCCAGCAGTAGCGGGGTGGAGGGGGACGAGCAGTACTTC
CASSSGVEGDEQYF
>NA|TRBJ2-3|NA|TRBV7-2
TGTGCCAGCACCCTTTTAGATACGCAGTATTTT
CASTLLDTQYF
>NA|TRBJ1-2|NA|TRBV18
TGTGCCAGCTCACCATCTGGACAGCCCTATGGCTACACCTTC
CASSPSGQPYGYTF
>NA|TRBJ2-6|NA|TRBV9
TGTGCCAGCAGCTCGACAGGAGTAAGCTCTGGGGCCAACGTCCTGACTTTC
CASSSTGVSSGANVLTF
>NA|TRBJ1-2|NA|TRBV5-4
TGTGCCAGCAGCTTGGGCCAGGGCGACTATGGCTACACCTTC
CASSLGQGDYGYTF
>NA|TRBJ2-6|TRBD1|TRBV5-1
TGCGCCAGCAGCTTTGGACAGGGGGCGCCTGGGGCCAACGTCCTGACTTTC
CASSFGQGAPGANVLTF
>NA|TRBJ1-1|NA|TRBV23-1
TGCGCCGGGGGGAGGGGAGGAACTGAAGCTTTCTTT
CAGGRGGTEAFF
>NA|TRBJ2-7|TRBD1|TRBV27
TGTGCCACGACAGGGAGCTCCTACGAGCAGTACTTC
CATTGSSYEQYF